Each of the 18 T cell receptor beta chains below was sequenced from the same sample in a study of technical replicates of blood from several donors. Profiled with immunoSEQ multiplex PCR; TCRdb holds only in-frame clones, not every one. The data hold 73,000 or so clones, with around 90% observed a single time. Specimen: T cells isolated from PBMCs. All receptors derive from a human donor in good health.

In this sample, this clone turned up once. This chain joins TRBV6-5 and TRBJ1-1; no reliable D call. V lost 1 base to trimming and J lost 4 bases, with 16 bases between them. CDR1 is MNHEY and CDR2 is SVGAGI in the germline V gene. The CDR3 is 16 amino acids. The CDR3 nucleotides read TGTGCCAGCAGTTACTTTCAGGCGGAGGTGGGCACTGAAGCTTTCTTT. Protein sequence: CASSYFQAEVGTEAFF.

This clone was recorded once. This specimen includes other DNA sequences encoding the same CDR3. The rearrangement links TRBV2 to TRBJ2-5, with D possibly TRBD2 on 6 matching bases. The CDR3 is 12 amino acids. Germline V gene data show CDR1 as SNHLY and CDR2 as FYNNEI. Trimming shortened V by 6 bases and J by 4 bases, and 9 bases separated the two germline ends. The chain's CDR3 is CASRTSGETQYF. The CDR3 region has the DNA TGTGCCAGCAGGACTAGTGGAGAGACCCAGTACTTC.

The J gene is TRBJ1-2, the V gene TRBV12-5, with 10 bases fitting TRBD1. This CDR3 comprises 14 residues. Germline trimming cut 6 bases from V and 8 bases from J; bases unmatched to any gene: 9. CDR1 and CDR2 (germline): LGHNT, FRNRAP. CDR3 protein: CASGTGQGSDGYTF. CDR3 DNA sequence: TGTGCTAGTGGGACGGGACAGGGGAGCGACGGCTACACCTTC.

V is TRBV4-2 and J is TRBJ2-2, with TRBD2 matching over 12 bases. In germline, CDR1 is LGHNA, CDR2 YNFKEQ. Trimming took 4 bases from V and 7 from J; bases not matched to a gene: 10. The CDR3 is 17 residues long. DNA of the CDR3: TGTGCCAGCAGCCCCAGACTAGCGGGGGTGGGGGTCGGGGAGCTGTTTTTT. Its translation is CASSPRLAGVGVGELFF.

This clone was found a few times. V and J are TRBV7-2 and TRBJ1-1, with 9 bases that match TRBD1. Germline V gives CDR1 SGHTA, CDR2 FQGNSA. The V and J ends lost 2 bases and 0 bases, in that order; junction bases with no gene match: 4. This CDR3 is 16 amino acids long. This CDR3 reads CASSLLGDRVNTEAFF. In DNA, the CDR3 is TGTGCCAGCAGCTTACTCGGGGACAGGGTGAACACTGAAGCTTTCTTT.

V gene TRBV5-1 combines with J gene TRBJ2-1; TRBD2 is a possible D gene (6 bases). The CDR3 is 15 amino acids. From germline, CDR1 is SGHRS and CDR2 YFSETQ. V lost 0 bases to trimming and J lost 0 bases, with 7 bases between them. The CDR3 nucleotides read TGCGCCAGCAGCTTGGGGGGAGGCTCCTACAATGAGCAGTTCTTC. This sequence encodes CASSLGGGSYNEQFF.

This chain links TRBV28 with TRBJ1-1; no clear D gene. CDR3 length equals 14 residues. Trimming removed 2 bases from V and 4 bases from J, with 11 bases in between. CDR1 and CDR2 (germline): MDHEN, SYDVKM. The CDR3 DNA sequence: TGTGCCAGCAGTTTAAGGGAGAAGGGCACTGAAGCTTTCTTT. Its protein product is CASSLREKGTEAFF.

The V call is TRBV18, the J call TRBJ2-3, with 8 bases identical to TRBD2. This CDR3 comprises 16 residues. The J segment lost 1 base and the V segment lost 3 bases, leaving 6 bases of the junction unmatched. Germline V lookup: CDR1 KGHSH, CDR2 LQKENI. The CDR3: CASSPLAGRGTDTQYF. CDR3 DNA: TGTGCCAGCTCACCTTTAGCGGGGAGGGGCACAGATACGCAGTATTTT.

This clone came up once. The rearrangement joins TRBV18 to TRBJ1-5, with D uncertain. The CDR3 sequence is 13 residues long. V lost 1 base and J lost 7, with 8 bases in between. CDR1 and CDR2 (germline): KGHSH, LQKENI. CDR3 coding DNA: TGTGCCAGCTCACCACTGAGGGAGCAGCCCCAGCATTTT. It codes for CASSPLREQPQHF.

This clone was seen just once. The chain is built from TRBV7-9 and TRBJ2-1; 8 bases line up with TRBD2. Germline CDR1 is SEHNR and CDR2 is FQNEAQ (reference sequence). This CDR3 spans 17 amino acids. Trimming cost V 5 bases and J 8 bases; bases outside gene matches: 17. CDR3 in DNA: TGTGCCAGCAGCCCCAGGATGGCGGGAGGTCTCGACTATGAGCAGTTCTTC. The encoded protein is CASSPRMAGGLDYEQFF. Variable domain in full (rest from reference TRBV7-9 and TRBJ2-1): DTGVSQNPRHKITKRGQNVTFRCDPISEHNRLYWYRQTLGQGPEFLTYFQNEAQLEKSRLLSDRFSAERPKGSFSTLEIQRTEQGDSAMYLCASSPRMAGGLDYEQFFGPGTRLTVL.

The J gene is TRBJ2-2, the V gene TRBV5-1, with D possibly TRBD1 on 6 matching bases. Trimming took 2 bases from V and 6 from J, leaving 14 bases between them. Germline V gene sequence: CDR1 SGHRS, CDR2 YFSETQ. The CDR3 is made up of 15 amino acids. The CDR3 coding sequence is TGCGCCAGCAGCTTTGGGACAACTCGCCCCGGGGAGCTGTTTTTT. It encodes CASSFGTTRPGELFF.

This clone was detected once. The chain joins TRBV29-1 to TRBJ1-1, with D possibly being TRBD1 (5 bases). The CDR3 is 13 amino acids. V lost 7 bases and J lost 3, with 15 bases in between. Per the germline V gene, CDR1 is SQVTM and CDR2 is ANQGSEA. Here the CDR3 reads CSADVGGDTEAFF. The DNA of the CDR3 is TGCAGCGCCGACGTGGGAGGGGACACTGAAGCTTTCTTT.

The V and J genes are TRBV18 and TRBJ2-5; D unclear. Germline V CDR1 and CDR2: KGHSH, LQKENI. Trimming removed 5 bases from V and 3 bases from J, with 4 bases in between. The CDR3 spans 11 residues. The CDR3 region is CASSVKETQYF. CDR3 sequence (DNA): TGTGCCAGCTCAGTAAAAGAGACCCAGTACTTC. Drawing the rest from reference TRBV18 and TRBJ2-5, the complete variable domain is NAGVMQNPRHLVRRRGQEARLRCSPMKGHSHVYWYRQLPEEGLKFMVYLQKENIIDESGMPKERFSAEFPKEGPSILRIQQVVRGDSAAYFCASSVKETQYFGPGTRLLVL.

The CDR3 DNA reads as TGTGCCAGCAGTCGAAACCGGGGGGGGACCTACAATGAGCAGTTCTTC. Encoded protein: CASSRNRGGTYNEQFF. The J gene is TRBJ2-1, the V gene TRBV13; 8 nucleotides agree with TRBD2. This CDR3 is built from 16 residues. Germline V gives CDR1 PRHDT, CDR2 FYEKMQ (reference sequence). Trimming removed 6 bases from V and 2 bases from J; junction bases left unmatched: 9.

The rearrangement uses TRBV25-1 and TRBJ2-7; maybe TRBD2 (5 bases). CDR3 length: 13 residues. CDR1 is MGHDK, CDR2 SYGVNS, per germline. The V end was cut by 2 bases, the J end by 5 bases, with 10 bases between. The CDR3 loop reads CASSEGLGDEQYF. CDR3 nucleotides: TGTGCCAGCAGTGAAGGTCTCGGGGACGAGCAGTACTTC.

The genes are TRBV7-6 and TRBJ1-6; 8 positions match TRBD1. J lost 0 bases, V lost 5 bases, and 6 bases had no gene match. This CDR3 is built from 17 residues. Germline V gene data show CDR1 as SGHVS and CDR2 as FNYEAQ. CDR3 coding DNA: TGTGCCAGCAGCCGGACAGGGCCCAGCTCCTATAATTCACCCCTCCACTTT. It is translated as CASSRTGPSSYNSPLHF.

This clone has only one observation. A read error may account for a junction end that differs from germline. The chain carries TRBV28 and TRBJ2-7; 14 nucleotides align to TRBD2. CDR1 is MDHEN and CDR2 is SYDVKM in the germline V gene. The CDR3 extends over 17 amino acids. Here the CDR3 reads CATSRLAGGYGAYEQYF. The CDR3, as DNA: TGTGCCACCAGTCGACTAGCGGGAGGGTATGGCGCCTACGAGCAGTACTTC.

The chain is built from TRBV29-1 and TRBJ2-5; possible D gene TRBD1, 6 bases. The better agreement between TRBJ2-7 and the DNA end casts doubt on the J call. Per germline, CDR1 SQVTM and CDR2 ANQGSEA. This CDR3 has 11 residues. The CDR3 is CSVAGVYEQYF. The CDR3 DNA sequence: TGCAGCGTTGCAGGGGTGTACGAGCAGTACTTC.